Listed here is a single T cell receptor (beta chain). Some clones are missing from TCRdb's copy, which holds only in-frame ones; the method was immunoSEQ multiplex PCR. The sample lists 160,000 or so clones, 96% occurring once. This record comes from a study of control samples from healthy donors and cancer patients. V was clipped by 1 base and J by 5 bases; unmatched bases: 6. CDR1 and CDR2 (germline): LGHDT, YNNKEL (reference sequence). CDR3 length equals 15 residues. The sequence was obtained from a young woman in good health. The sequencing sample was made of blood. The V call is TRBV3-1 (or the pseudogene TRBV3-2), the J call TRBJ1-1; 8 bases fit TRBD1. The CDR3 coding sequence is TGTGCCAGCAGCCAAGGGACAGGGATACCTACTGAAGCTTTCTTT. Translated, it gives CASSQGTGIPTEAFF.